The rows below give T cell receptor beta chains drawn from one sample of a study of blood T cells in healthy people across ages. Each CDR3 protein is one row after TCRdb ran MiXCR on the 5' RACE reads. The sample has roughly 800,000 distinct CDR3 sequences, 25% to 30% seen once. These data were also filed under a second study, of T cells of mothers and their children.

The sample comprised blood. The receptors were sampled from a boy aged 10-17 years in good health. Each CDR3 is given with its conserved first and last residue. The order of the fields is V gene, clone size, CDR3 length, J gene, D gene, CDR3 DNA, CDR3 protein. D genes are given only for firm matches. The listing skips clone size in some rows; elsewhere it reads once, few, many or a size class.

V: TRBV5-1; size: -; length: 13; J: TRBJ2-5; D: -; DNA: TGCGCCAGCAGCTTGGAGGGTCGGTGGGAGCAGTACTTC; CDR3: CASSLEGRWEQYF
V: TRBV5-1; size: -; length: 16; J: TRBJ2-7; D: TRBD1; DNA: TGCGCCAGCAGCTTGTCGATGGGACAGGGAAGCTACGAGCAGTACTTC; CDR3: CASSLSMGQGSYEQYF
V: TRBV29-1; size: few; length: 13; J: TRBJ2-5; D: -; DNA: TGCAGCGTCAGACCGCGAATGCAAGAGACCCAGTACTTC; CDR3: CSVRPRMQETQYF
V: TRBV3-1; size: -; length: 13; J: TRBJ2-7; D: -; DNA: TGTGCCAGCAGCCGCGACACTGGTGAGGAGCAGTACTTC; CDR3: CASSRDTGEEQYF
V: TRBV10-3; size: -; length: 13; J: TRBJ1-1; D: TRBD1; DNA: TGTGCCATCAGAGGGACAGCTAACACTGAAGCTTTCTTT; CDR3: CAIRGTANTEAFF
V: TRBV30; size: -; length: 15; J: TRBJ2-2; D: -; DNA: TGTGCCTGGACAGTTGTGGGGGGGAACACCGGGGAGCTGTTTTTT; CDR3: CAWTVVGGNTGELFF
V: TRBV29-1; size: few; length: 12; J: TRBJ2-7; D: -; DNA: TGCAGCGCCGGTCGGGCTAGGGACGAGCAGTACTTC; CDR3: CSAGRARDEQYF
V: TRBV5-1; size: -; length: 16; J: TRBJ2-5; D: TRBD2; DNA: TGCGCCAGCAGCTTGGAAGGGACTAGCCGAGCAGAGACCCAGTACTTC; CDR3: CASSLEGTSRAETQYF
V: TRBV4-1; size: -; length: 16; J: TRBJ1-3; D: -; DNA: TGCGCCAGCAGCCAAGACGGGGTAAACTCTGGAAACACCATATATTTT; CDR3: CASSQDGVNSGNTIYF
V: TRBV5-1; size: -; length: 16; J: TRBJ2-1; D: -; DNA: TGCGCCAGCAGCTTTTATGGGACGAGCTCCTACAATGAGCAGTTCTTC; CDR3: CASSFYGTSSYNEQFF
V: TRBV12-3/TRBV12-4; size: few; length: 15; J: TRBJ2-5; D: -; DNA: TGTGCCAGCAGTATTAACAGGGACGGTGGCGAGACCCAGTACTTC; CDR3: CASSINRDGGETQYF
V: TRBV29-1; size: few; length: 11; J: TRBJ2-5; D: -; DNA: TGCAGCGATGGGGGCGCGGAGACCCAGTACTTC; CDR3: CSDGGAETQYF
V: TRBV28; size: -; length: 17; J: TRBJ2-5; D: TRBD2; DNA: TGTGCCAGCAGTTTATACGGGAGGGCCGATTTCGTGGAGACCCAGTACTTC; CDR3: CASSLYGRADFVETQYF
V: TRBV13; size: -; length: 12; J: TRBJ1-1; D: -; DNA: TGTGCCAGCAGCGACGGTACCGTAGAAGCTTTCTTT; CDR3: CASSDGTVEAFF
V: TRBV20-1; size: -; length: 15; J: TRBJ2-4; D: TRBD2; DNA: TGCAGTGCAAGGAGCGGGGGGGTGGCCAAAAACATTCAGTACTTC; CDR3: CSARSGGVAKNIQYF
V: TRBV11-2; size: -; length: 14; J: TRBJ1-3; D: -; DNA: TGTGCCAGCAGCCGCAGCGTGGGAGGAAACACCATATATTTT; CDR3: CASSRSVGGNTIYF
V: TRBV7-3; size: -; length: 15; J: TRBJ1-6; D: TRBD1; DNA: TGTGCCAGCAGCTTGTCCAGGGGGAACAATTCACCCCTCCACTTT; CDR3: CASSLSRGNNSPLHF
V: TRBV12-3/TRBV12-4; size: few; length: 16; J: TRBJ2-1; D: -; DNA: TGTGCCAGCAGTTTAGTTGGGGGCTTTTCCTACAATGAGCAGTTCTTC; CDR3: CASSLVGGFSYNEQFF
V: TRBV3-1; size: -; length: 13; J: TRBJ2-7; D: -; DNA: TGTGCCAGCAGGGGAGACAACTTACCCGAGCAGTACTTC; CDR3: CASRGDNLPEQYF
V: TRBV5-1; size: -; length: 13; J: TRBJ1-2; D: -; DNA: TGCGCCAGCAGCTCGCAAAAGAACTATGGCTACACCTTC; CDR3: CASSSQKNYGYTF
V: TRBV6-6; size: -; length: 14; J: TRBJ2-5; D: -; DNA: TGTGCCAGCAGGCCACCGCTAAGCGTAGAGACCCAGTACTTC; CDR3: CASRPPLSVETQYF
V: TRBV7-2; size: -; length: 13; J: TRBJ1-1; D: -; DNA: TGTGCCAGCAGCTTCGAGTTCAACACTGAAGCTTTCTTT; CDR3: CASSFEFNTEAFF
V: TRBV6-4; size: few; length: 15; J: TRBJ2-1; D: -; DNA: TGTGCCAGCAGTGACTCCTGGCAGGGGAACAATGAGCAGTTCTTC; CDR3: CASSDSWQGNNEQFF
V: TRBV7-3; size: -; length: 16; J: TRBJ2-3; D: TRBD2; DNA: TGTGCCAGCAGCTTAAGAGGTAGCGGGGGGAGAGATACGCAGTATTTT; CDR3: CASSLRGSGGRDTQYF
V: TRBV7-6; size: -; length: 15; J: TRBJ2-7; D: TRBD2; DNA: TGTGCCAGCAGCCTTCCGGGACTAGGACCCCTCGAGCAGTACTTC; CDR3: CASSLPGLGPLEQYF
V: TRBV29-1; size: few; length: 10; J: TRBJ1-1; D: -; DNA: TGCAGCGTTGAGGTGGATAGGGCTTTCTTT; CDR3: CSVEVDRAFF
V: TRBV3-1; size: few; length: 17; J: TRBJ2-5; D: TRBD2; DNA: TGTGCCAGCAGCCAAGCCGGGGGGGCTTTGTGGAGAGAGACCCAGTACTTC; CDR3: CASSQAGGALWRETQYF
V: TRBV3-1; size: -; length: 15; J: TRBJ1-4; D: -; DNA: TGTGCCAGCAGCTTCTTGACAGGAGGCAATGAAAAACTGTTTTTT; CDR3: CASSFLTGGNEKLFF
V: TRBV5-1; size: -; length: 14; J: TRBJ2-2; D: -; DNA: TGCGCCAGCAGCTTGTTTAGCAACACCGGGGAGCTGTTTTTT; CDR3: CASSLFSNTGELFF
V: TRBV14; size: -; length: 19; J: TRBJ1-2; D: -; DNA: TGTGCCAGCAGCTATATACCCGGGACAAGGGAAGGGACTAACTATGGCTACACCTTC; CDR3: CASSYIPGTREGTNYGYTF
V: TRBV5-5; size: few; length: 13; J: TRBJ1-1; D: -; DNA: TGTGCCAGCAGCCCCTACTCCAGGTCTGAAGCTTTCTTT; CDR3: CASSPYSRSEAFF
V: TRBV10-3; size: few; length: 15; J: TRBJ1-1; D: -; DNA: TGTGCCATCAGTGATCTCCAGGGACCTGGGACTGAAGCTTTCTTT; CDR3: CAISDLQGPGTEAFF
V: TRBV5-1; size: few; length: 13; J: TRBJ1-2; D: -; DNA: TGCGCCAGCAAGGGCAGGGGCGGCTATGGCTACACCTTC; CDR3: CASKGRGGYGYTF
V: TRBV7-2; size: few; length: 17; J: TRBJ2-1; D: TRBD2; DNA: TGTGCCAGCAGCTTAGTCGGGACTACCCCGGGGTACAATGAGCAGTTCTTC; CDR3: CASSLVGTTPGYNEQFF
V: TRBV4-1; size: -; length: 15; J: TRBJ2-7; D: TRBD2; DNA: TGCGCCAGCAGCCAAGAGCTAGCGGTATCCTACGAGCAGTACTTC; CDR3: CASSQELAVSYEQYF
V: TRBV6-5; size: few; length: 15; J: TRBJ2-5; D: -; DNA: TGTGCCAGCAGTCGCCCGGGCAGGGAATGGGAGACCCAGTACTTC; CDR3: CASSRPGREWETQYF
V: TRBV24-1; size: many; length: 14; J: TRBJ2-3; D: TRBD2; DNA: TGTGCCACCAGCTCCGGGGGGTCAGGAGATACGCAGTATTTT; CDR3: CATSSGGSGDTQYF
V: TRBV7-9; size: -; length: 17; J: TRBJ2-4; D: -; DNA: TGTGCCAGCAGCTGCCCCCTGGCCGGACTAGCCAAAAACATTCAGTACTTC; CDR3: CASSCPLAGLAKNIQYF
V: TRBV7-9; size: once; length: 17; J: TRBJ2-7; D: -; DNA: TGTGCCAGCAGCCTCGTTGGCCAGGAGGGAACAAACTACGAGCAGTACTTC; CDR3: CASSLVGQEGTNYEQYF
V: TRBV5-1; size: few; length: 16; J: TRBJ2-1; D: -; DNA: TGCGCCAGCAGCTTTACGAGGTCTAGCGATTACAATGAGCAGTTCTTC; CDR3: CASSFTRSSDYNEQFF
V: TRBV7-9; size: few; length: 14; J: TRBJ2-5; D: -; DNA: TGTGCCAGCAGCAATCGACAGGTCCGAGAGACCCAGTACTTC; CDR3: CASSNRQVRETQYF
V: TRBV7-3; size: -; length: 12; J: TRBJ1-2; D: -; DNA: TGTGCCAGCAGCTTAGGCTCTCGAGACTACACCTTC; CDR3: CASSLGSRDYTF
V: TRBV11-3; size: -; length: 13; J: TRBJ2-1; D: -; DNA: TGTGCCAGCAGCTTTCTGGCTTACAATGAGCAGTTCTTC; CDR3: CASSFLAYNEQFF
V: TRBV5-4; size: -; length: 16; J: TRBJ2-5; D: TRBD1; DNA: TGTGCCAGCAGCCTCTCGACAGGGGCCTTTTTAGAGACCCAGTACTTC; CDR3: CASSLSTGAFLETQYF
V: TRBV5-1; size: -; length: 17; J: TRBJ2-1; D: TRBD1; DNA: TGCGCCAGCAGCCCCAGGGCCAGGGGGAGCTCCTACAATGAGCAGTTCTTC; CDR3: CASSPRARGSSYNEQFF
V: TRBV11-3; size: few; length: 15; J: TRBJ2-7; D: -; DNA: TGTGCCAGCAGCCCGGGAGTGGGGAAGGCGTACGAGCAGTACTTC; CDR3: CASSPGVGKAYEQYF
V: TRBV29-1; size: -; length: 14; J: TRBJ1-1; D: -; DNA: TGCAGCGGCCGGACAGTAGCTGGGGACACTGAAGCTTTCTTT; CDR3: CSGRTVAGDTEAFF
V: TRBV4-1; size: many; length: 12; J: TRBJ2-5; D: -; DNA: TGCGCCAGCAGCCAGAAGGGGGAGACCCAGTACTTC; CDR3: CASSQKGETQYF
V: TRBV20-1; size: -; length: 14; J: TRBJ2-3; D: TRBD1; DNA: TGCAGTGCACCTTGGACAGGGAGCACAGATACGCAGTATTTT; CDR3: CSAPWTGSTDTQYF
V: TRBV5-1; size: many; length: 14; J: TRBJ2-5; D: TRBD1; DNA: TGCGCCAGCAGACCTCCGACAGGGATGGCGTCCCAGTACTTC; CDR3: CASRPPTGMASQYF
V: TRBV18; size: few; length: 14; J: TRBJ2-3; D: -; DNA: TGTGCCAGCTCACAGGACTCTACAAATCCTACGCAGTATTTT; CDR3: CASSQDSTNPTQYF
V: TRBV20-1; size: -; length: 12; J: TRBJ1-2; D: TRBD1; DNA: TGCAGTGCTGTGACAGGGGCATTTGGCTACACCTTC; CDR3: CSAVTGAFGYTF
V: TRBV29-1; size: few; length: 13; J: TRBJ2-3; D: TRBD2; DNA: TGCAGCGCAGGACTGGGACTAGCTGGTACGCAGTATTTT; CDR3: CSAGLGLAGTQYF
V: TRBV7-6; size: -; length: 18; J: TRBJ2-6; D: -; DNA: TGTGCCAGCAGCCCCCGTAAAAATGTTGGATCTGGGGCCAACGTCCTGACTTTC; CDR3: CASSPRKNVGSGANVLTF
V: TRBV4-2; size: few; length: 17; J: TRBJ2-1; D: -; DNA: TGTGCCAGCAGCCAAGATCTAGACCAGGGGATCAACAATGAGCAGTTCTTC; CDR3: CASSQDLDQGINNEQFF